These 23 T cell receptor beta chains were all obtained from the same sample, sequenced in a study of cytomegalovirus exposure and HLA in healthy donors. Primers included in the PCR were 60 Vbeta and 13 Jbeta primers. The repertoire was sequenced with immunoSEQ multiplex PCR; TCRdb's copy has only in-frame clones and lacks some. The table shows fewer than 85,000 clones, with under 80% occurring only once. The sample consisted of PBMCs. The receptors here all came from a male donor in good health and CMV-seropositive.

DNA of the CDR3: TGTGCCAGCAGTTTACGGACAGGGTCTCAGCCCCAGCATTTT. Translated: CASSLRTGSQPQHF. This sequence joins TRBV27 and TRBJ1-5; 8 bases map to TRBD1. With 2 bases clipped from V and 6 bases from J, the junction kept 3 bases outside the gene matches. CDR1 and CDR2 from the germline V gene are MNHEY and SMNVEV (reference sequence). The CDR3 extends over 14 amino acids.

V is TRBV6-5 and J is TRBJ2-7, with D perhaps matching TRBD2 (5 bases). CDR1 and CDR2 from the germline V gene are MNHEY and SVGAGI. V was pared by 6 bases and J by 6 bases, with 15 bases between. This CDR3 is built from 13 residues. The CDR3 DNA follows: TGTGCCAGCAGAACCGGGGTCTTAGGCGAGCAGTACTTC. Its translation is CASRTGVLGEQYF.

The chain employs TRBV30 and TRBJ2-1; TRBD2 is a possible D gene (5 bases). The CDR3 is 14 residues long. Deletions cut 0 bases from V and 12 bases from J, with 18 bases between. The germline V gene has CDR1 GTSNPN and CDR2 SVGIG (reference sequence). CDR3 in DNA: TGTGCCTGGAGTGTACGGTCCGGACTGGACTGGCAGTTCTTC. It yields the protein CAWSVRSGLDWQFF.

The rearrangement joins TRBV6-5 to TRBJ2-7, with 7 bases fitting TRBD2. Germline-derived CDR1 and CDR2 are MNHEY and SVGAGI. V trimming: 4 bases; J trimming: 2 bases; junction bases outside the gene matches: 5. The CDR3 consists of 14 residues. The CDR3 spells CASSFSGPPYEQYF. In DNA form, the CDR3 reads TGTGCCAGCAGTTTTAGCGGGCCTCCCTACGAGCAGTACTTC.

The V and J genes are TRBV5-1 and TRBJ2-3; 8 positions agree with TRBD2. The CDR3 runs to 15 residues. Per the germline V gene, CDR1 is SGHRS and CDR2 is YFSETQ. J was trimmed by 2 bases and V by 4 bases; bases with no gene match: 6. The CDR3 here is CASSRGLGDTDTQYF. Written as DNA, the CDR3 is TGCGCCAGCAGCAGGGGACTAGGAGACACAGATACGCAGTATTTT.

The gene calls are TRBV19 and TRBJ2-3; the match to TRBD2 covers 8 bases. The J segment lost 4 bases and the V segment lost 5 bases, leaving 5 bases of the junction unmatched. The CDR3 loop spans 14 amino acids. CDR1 and CDR2 (germline): LNHDA, SQIVND (reference sequence). CDR3 amino acids: CASSREGGPDTQYF. The CDR3 nucleotides read TGTGCCAGTAGTCGGGAGGGAGGGCCAGATACGCAGTATTTT. Using reference TRBV19 and TRBJ2-3 for the parts outside the CDR3, the full variable domain is DGGITQSPKYLFRKEGQNVTLSCEQNLNHDAMYWYRQDPGQGLRLIYYSQIVNDFQKGDIAEGYSVSREKKESFPLTVTSAQKNPTAFYLCASSREGGPDTQYFGPGTRLTVL.

The chain links TRBV5-5 to TRBJ1-6; D unclear. The CDR3 has 13 amino acids. The germline gives CDR1 SGHKS, CDR2 YYEKEE (reference sequence). Between the trimmed V and J ends, which lost 2 bases and 7 bases, there was a span of 7 bases. The DNA for the CDR3 is TGTGCCAGCAGCTTCTCTTCCAATTCACCCCTCCACTTT. It specifies CASSFSSNSPLHF. Complete variable domain (other parts from reference TRBV5-5 and TRBJ1-6): DAGVTQSPTHLIKTRGQQVTLRCSPISGHKSVSWYQQVLGQGPQFIFQYYEKEERGRGNFPDRFSARQFPNYSSELNVNALLLGDSALYLCASSFSSNSPLHFGNGTRLTVT.

This rearrangement joins TRBV7-2 to TRBJ1-1; no definite D call. The CDR3 sequence is 14 residues long. The germline CDR1 and CDR2 sequences are SGHTA and FQGNSA. The V end was cut by 5 bases, the J end by 5 bases, with 15 bases between. Written as DNA, the CDR3 is TGTGCCAGCAGCCTCGGGGTCATGCGGACTGAAGCTTTCTTT. It translates to CASSLGVMRTEAFF.

This chain joins TRBV6-5 and TRBJ2-1, with 7 bases that match TRBD2. Losses at the gene ends were 4 bases for V and 9 bases for J; bases not matched to a gene: 3. This CDR3 region has 12 residues. The V gene's germline CDR1 is MNHEY and CDR2 SVGAGI. CDR3: CASSSPSGEQFF. The CDR3 DNA reads as TGTGCCAGCAGTTCCCCTAGCGGTGAGCAGTTCTTC.

The V gene is TRBV5-1, the J gene TRBJ2-1, with TRBD2 identical over 9 bases. Trimming took 0 bases from V and 10 from J; bases not matched to a gene: 20. Germline-derived CDR1 and CDR2 are SGHRS and YFSETQ. The CDR3 totals 19 residues. CDR3 nucleotides: TGCGCCAGCAGCTTGGCCGGGGCTAGCGGGACATCAGGGCCTCGGGAGCAGTTCTTC. It yields the protein CASSLAGASGTSGPREQFF.

The V gene is TRBV27, the J gene TRBJ1-5; 7 bases are a match to TRBD1. The CDR3 extends over 14 amino acids. The V gene's germline CDR1 is MNHEY and CDR2 SMNVEV (reference sequence). With V trimmed by 3 bases and J by 1 base, 0 bases remained unmatched. The CDR3 DNA reads TGTGCCAGCAGTTTGACAGGGAGCAATCAGCCCCAGCATTTT. It specifies CASSLTGSNQPQHF.

The rearrangement links TRBV28 to TRBJ1-5, with D uncertain. Per the germline V gene, CDR1 is MDHEN and CDR2 is SYDVKM. CDR3 length equals 14 residues. V shed 4 bases and J shed 6 bases, with 13 bases lying between them. CDR3 bases: TGTGCCAGCAGTTCCCCGGAGGTTTCTCAGCCCCAGCATTTT. It specifies CASSSPEVSQPQHF.

The chain couples TRBV27 to TRBJ2-5; D might be TRBD2 (8 bases). The CDR3 runs to 15 residues. The germline V gene has CDR1 MNHEY and CDR2 SMNVEV (reference sequence). Trimming pared 5 bases from V and 5 bases from J, leaving 18 bases between. For the CDR3, the DNA is TGTGCCAGCAGTCAGGCGGGGGGACAGAGGGAGACCCAGTACTTC. It is translated as CASSQAGGQRETQYF.

V usage is TRBV19 and J usage is TRBJ2-7; TRBD2 aligns across 8 bases. From germline, CDR1 is LNHDA and CDR2 SQIVND (reference sequence). The V and J ends lost 5 bases and 5 bases, in that order; junction bases with no gene match: 8. This CDR3 spans 14 amino acids. CDR3 nucleotide sequence: TGTGCCAGTAGTTTGATCGGGAGGGCCGACGAGCAGTACTTC. Its translation is CASSLIGRADEQYF.

The chain links TRBV19 to TRBJ2-1; TRBD1 might be the D (5 bases). CDR1 LNHDA and CDR2 SQIVND come from the germline V gene (reference sequence). Trimming pared 3 bases from V and 0 bases from J, leaving 12 bases between. This CDR3 has 16 residues. The CDR3, as DNA: TGTGCCAGTAGTATGGGGAACAGGAACTCCTACAATGAGCAGTTCTTC. Translation: CASSMGNRNSYNEQFF.

The rearrangement links TRBV4-1 to TRBJ1-4; 7 bases agree with TRBD1. The V gene's germline CDR1 is MGHRA and CDR2 YSYEKL. J gave up 13 bases and V 3 bases, and 5 bases lay outside the gene matches. The CDR3 sequence is 12 residues long. CDR3 protein: CASSHTGEALFF. In nucleotides, the CDR3 is TGCGCCAGCAGCCACACAGGGGAGGCACTGTTTTTT.

This rearrangement joins TRBV5-4 to TRBJ2-2; D might be TRBD1 (6 bases). CDR1 SGHNT and CDR2 YYREEE come from the germline V gene (reference sequence). The CDR3 covers 15 residues. The V gene lost 4 bases and the J gene lost 0 bases, with 10 bases spanning the gap. CDR3: CASSPRGANTGELFF. Written as DNA, the CDR3 is TGTGCCAGCAGCCCCAGGGGTGCGAACACCGGGGAGCTGTTTTTT.

J is TRBJ2-7 and V is TRBV11-1, with 8 bases that match TRBD1. V shed 0 bases, J shed 4 bases, and the junction held 8 bases outside the gene matches. Germline lookup yields CDR1 SGHAT and CDR2 FQDESV (reference sequence). The CDR3 contains 16 residues. DNA for the CDR3: TGTGCCAGCAGCTTAGCCGCCGGGACAGGCCTGTACGAGCAGTACTTC. It specifies CASSLAAGTGLYEQYF.

This chain connects TRBV29-1 to TRBJ2-1; 7 positions agree with TRBD2. CDR1 SQVTM and CDR2 ANQGSEA come from the germline V gene. The CDR3 runs to 15 residues. The ends lost 5 bases at V and 1 base at J; junction bases unmatched: 8. Here the CDR3 reads CSVRRGLPSYNEQFF. Written as DNA, the CDR3 is TGCAGCGTTCGCCGGGGACTACCATCCTACAATGAGCAGTTCTTC.

Remarks on this clone: The sample has other DNA sequences that encode this CDR3 too. The J gene is TRBJ2-7, the V gene TRBV18; D might be TRBD2 (5 bases). CDR1 is KGHSH and CDR2 is LQKENI in the germline V gene. CDR3 length: 14 amino acids. V was clipped by 2 bases and J by 1 base, with 9 bases between them. The CDR3 DNA reads as TGTGCCAGCTCACCATCAGGCGGGTCCTACGAGCAGTACTTC. It encodes CASSPSGGSYEQYF.

The rearrangement uses TRBV27 and TRBJ2-1; D is undetermined. CDR1 and CDR2 from the germline V gene are MNHEY and SMNVEV (reference sequence). The CDR3 is made up of 11 amino acids. Deletions cut 7 bases from V and 8 bases from J, with 9 bases between. The CDR3 sequence is CASITSDEQFF. In DNA form, the CDR3 reads TGTGCCAGCATTACTTCCGATGAGCAGTTCTTC.

The chain has TRBV5-4 and TRBJ1-3; D call uncertain. This CDR3 is 13 amino acids long. CDR1 is SGHNT, CDR2 YYREEE, per germline (reference sequence). V lost 2 bases to trimming and J lost 1 base, with 4 bases between them. In nucleotides, the CDR3 is TGTGCCAGCAGCTTTCAATCTGGAAACACCATATATTTT. It is translated as CASSFQSGNTIYF.

V gene TRBV15 combines with J gene TRBJ1-2, with 9 nucleotides matching TRBD1. Trimming took 0 bases from V and 5 from J; bases not matched to a gene: 4. This CDR3 contains 15 residues. Germline V lookup: CDR1 LNHNV, CDR2 YYDKDF (reference sequence). CDR3 sequence: CATSRDDRGLYGYTF. In nucleotides, the CDR3 is TGTGCCACCAGCAGAGACGACAGGGGGTTGTATGGCTACACCTTC.